These 8 T cell receptor beta chains were sequenced from one sample in a study of blood T cell repertoires in COVID-19. Some clones are missing from TCRdb's copy, which holds only in-frame ones; the method was immunoSEQ multiplex PCR. This sample has about 370,000 clones, with about 90% found just once. The source material was peripheral blood. The receptors come from a woman in her 30s with COVID-19, enrolled during active disease.

The V and J genes are TRBV18 and TRBJ1-1, with D possibly matching TRBD1 (6 bases). V lost 3 bases, J lost 4 bases, and 12 bases lay in between. The CDR3 has 14 amino acids. CDR1 and CDR2 from the germline V gene are KGHSH and LQKENI. The CDR3 sequence: CASSPDRSGTEAFF. In nucleotides, the CDR3 is TGTGCCAGCTCACCTGACAGGTCCGGCACTGAAGCTTTCTTT.

J is TRBJ1-1 and V is TRBV11-2; 7 bases fit TRBD1. The CDR3 sequence is 13 residues long. Losses at the gene ends were 1 base for V and 7 bases for J; bases not matched to a gene: 3. Germline CDR1 reads SGHAT; CDR2 reads FQNNGV. CDR3 sequence (DNA): TGTGCCAGCAGCTTAGGGGGACAGTATGAAGCTTTCTTT. It translates to CASSLGGQYEAFF.

The rearrangement joins TRBV3-1 (or the pseudogene TRBV3-2) to TRBJ2-2, with 7 bases lining up with TRBD2. The germline V gene has CDR1 LGHDT and CDR2 YNNKEL (reference sequence). The CDR3 loop spans 17 amino acids. With 0 bases clipped from V and 1 base from J, the junction kept 5 bases outside the gene matches. The CDR3 DNA sequence: TGTGCCAGCAGCCAAGATTGTTCGGGGGGGAACACCGGGGAGCTGTTTTTT. It encodes CASSQDCSGGNTGELFF.

The genes are TRBV19 and TRBJ2-5; perhaps TRBD1 as D (5 bases). Germline assignment: CDR1 LNHDA and CDR2 SQIVND (reference sequence). V gave up 0 bases and J gave up 9 bases, with 14 bases separating them. CDR3 length: 14 amino acids. CDR3 bases: TGTGCCAGTAGTATAGATCGTGGGGCGCGCGCCCAGTACTTC. Translated, it gives CASSIDRGARAQYF. Using reference TRBV19 and TRBJ2-5 for the parts outside the CDR3, the full variable domain is DGGITQSPKYLFRKEGQNVTLSCEQNLNHDAMYWYRQDPGQGLRLIYYSQIVNDFQKGDIAEGYSVSREKKESFPLTVTSAQKNPTAFYLCASSIDRGARAQYFGPGTRLLVL.

The rearrangement joins TRBV30 to TRBJ2-3; D remains ambiguous. Trimming removed 2 bases from V and 4 bases from J, with 19 bases in between. This CDR3 comprises 16 residues. Per the germline V gene, CDR1 is GTSNPN and CDR2 is SVGIG (reference sequence). The CDR3 bases are TGTGCCTGGAGTCCAAAGCTCGCGACTTTCGCAGATACGCAGTATTTT. Residues: CAWSPKLATFADTQYF.

The genes are TRBV7-8 and TRBJ2-5, with a possible D match to TRBD1 (5 bases). V shed 5 bases and J shed 3 bases, with 13 bases lying between them. The V gene's germline CDR1 is SGHVS and CDR2 FQNEAQ. This CDR3 has 14 amino acids. The CDR3 region has the DNA TGTGCCAGCAGCCCTGACAGAAAGAAAGAGACCCAGTACTTC. Its translation is CASSPDRKKETQYF.

The J gene is TRBJ2-1, the V gene TRBV6-5, with 9 bases matching TRBD2. Germline V gene data show CDR1 as MNHEY and CDR2 as SVGAGI. The CDR3 has 13 residues. V shed 10 bases and J 4 bases; nucleotides not matched to a gene: 5. CDR3 loop: CATGLAGYNEQFF. The CDR3 DNA reads as TGTGCCACCGGCCTAGCGGGGTACAATGAGCAGTTCTTC.

This clone was seen only a few times. The chain has TRBV10-1 and TRBJ2-5; D uncertain. Trimming shortened V by 3 bases and J by 0 bases, and 8 bases separated the two germline ends. The CDR3 runs to 14 residues. Looked up from germline, CDR1 is WNHNN and CDR2 is SYGVQD (reference sequence). The CDR3 DNA reads as TGCGCCAGCAGTGAATCAGGCAACCAAGAGACCCAGTACTTC. Translating it yields CASSESGNQETQYF.